Below are 21 T cell receptor beta chains sequenced from a single sample in a study of T cells in Graves' hyperthyroidism and ophthalmopathy. Amplified TCR beta CDR3 regions came from RNA transcripts. HTBI primers were employed in a first-round RT-PCR of the TCR CDR3. TCRdb passed the multiplex PCR reads through MiXCR, listing each CDR3 protein once. The table includes a few hundred thousand distinct CDR3 sequences, over 20% detected once. The specimen sequenced was blood. All receptors derive from a woman aged 50 to 65 with Graves' hyperthyroidism.

This clonotype was detected ten times or more. The rearrangement links TRBV27 to TRBJ2-3; tentatively, D is TRBD2 (5 bases). This CDR3 has 14 amino acids. V shed 6 bases and J shed 4 bases, with 14 bases lying between them. Germline values: CDR1 MNHEY, CDR2 SMNVEV (reference sequence). This chain's CDR3 is CASSPTGWADTQYF. The CDR3 bases are TGTGCCAGCAGCCCGACGGGATGGGCAGATACGCAGTATTTT.

The chain has TRBV2 and TRBJ2-3; the D is unclear. The CDR3 has 12 amino acids. V lost 6 bases, J lost 7 bases, and 11 bases lay in between. CDR1 and CDR2 from the germline V gene are SNHLY and FYNNEI. This chain's CDR3 is CASSPDRNTQYF. The CDR3 DNA follows: TGTGCCAGCAGCCCCGACCGGAATACGCAGTATTTT.

This clonotype showed up just a few times. The V gene is TRBV6-2 or TRBV6-3, the J gene TRBJ1-2; D is unresolved. The V gene lost 2 bases and the J gene lost 2 bases, with 15 bases spanning the gap. This CDR3 comprises 16 residues. From germline, CDR1 is MNHEY and CDR2 SVGEGT. CDR3 sequence reads: CASSYGEPIRNYGYTF. As DNA, the CDR3 is TGTGCCAGCAGTTACGGGGAACCCATAAGAAACTATGGCTACACCTTC.

The chain employs TRBV7-3 and TRBJ2-5; either TRBD1 or TRBD2 may fit D (6 bases each). V shed 1 base and J shed 7 bases, with 16 bases lying between them. The CDR3 has 15 amino acids. CDR1 and CDR2 from the germline V gene are SGHTA and FQGTGA. Here the CDR3 DNA reads TGTGCCAGCAGCTTAAGAGGGGGGCTCGGGGGGACCCAGTACTTC. Protein sequence: CASSLRGGLGGTQYF.

This clonotype was seen at least ten times. The chain couples TRBV10-1 to TRBJ2-1; 7 bases are a match to TRBD2. The J segment lost 0 bases and the V segment lost 6 bases, leaving 17 bases of the junction unmatched. Per the germline V gene, CDR1 is WNHNN and CDR2 is SYGVQD (reference sequence). This CDR3 has 19 residues. DNA for the CDR3: TGCGCCAGCAGGACGGGAGCCTGTCTAGCGGACGACTCCTACAATGAGCAGTTCTTC. Its protein product is CASRTGACLADDSYNEQFF.

The chain carries TRBV2 and TRBJ2-1; tentative D call: TRBD1 (6 bases). This CDR3 region has 15 residues. Per germline, CDR1 SNHLY and CDR2 FYNNEI. V was pared by 7 bases and J by 4 bases, with 17 bases between. CDR3 nucleotide sequence: TGTGCCAGCAAACGGGGCAGGGGTGGTTACAATGAGCAGTTCTTC. Translation gives CASKRGRGGYNEQFF.

This clonotype was detected many times. The chain combines TRBV6-1 with TRBJ1-1; a possible D gene is TRBD1 (5 bases). The V and J ends lost 3 bases and 10 bases respectively, with 12 bases between them. The CDR3 runs to 12 residues. The germline gives CDR1 MNHNS, CDR2 SASEGT. The CDR3 sequence: CASSDTTVAAFF. CDR3 sequence (DNA): TGTGCCAGCAGTGATACGACAGTCGCAGCTTTCTTT.

This clonotype came up a few times. Here the CDR3 reads CASGTGAEKLFF. Here the CDR3 DNA reads TGTGCCAGCGGGACAGGGGCTGAAAAACTGTTTTTT. This rearrangement joins TRBV28 to TRBJ1-4; TRBD1 aligns across 10 bases. Looked up from germline, CDR1 is MDHEN and CDR2 is SYDVKM. Unmatched junction bases numbered 1, after V lost 8 bases and J lost 7 bases. The CDR3 extends over 12 amino acids.

This clonotype showed up many times. The chain recombines TRBV6-5 with TRBJ1-2; no clear D. Trimming cost V 0 bases and J 7 bases, with 15 bases left between them. Germline V gene data show CDR1 as MNHEY and CDR2 as SVGAGI. This CDR3 spans 15 amino acids. CDR3 in amino acids: CASSYSVVRPVGYTF. The CDR3 DNA reads as TGTGCCAGCAGTTACTCGGTCGTCAGACCAGTTGGCTACACCTTC.

The J gene is TRBJ2-7, the V gene TRBV7-9; tentatively, D is TRBD1 (5 bases). The CDR3 totals 17 residues. V was trimmed by 6 bases and J by 0 bases, leaving 21 bases between them. Germline CDR1 reads SEHNR; CDR2 reads FQNEAQ (reference sequence). CDR3 sequence reads: CASRPPAQGSYSYEQYF. CDR3 DNA sequence: TGTGCCAGCAGACCCCCGGCGCAGGGATCATACTCCTACGAGCAGTACTTC.

The chain employs TRBV12-5 and TRBJ2-5; possible D gene TRBD1, 6 bases. The CDR3 totals 12 residues. V was clipped by 7 bases and J by 8 bases, with 14 bases between them. The V gene's germline CDR1 is LGHNT and CDR2 FRNRAP. The DNA for the CDR3 is TGTGCTAGTGCGGACAGTTTTGATACCCAGTACTTC. Its protein product is CASADSFDTQYF.

The chain carries TRBV20-1 and TRBJ1-1, with D possibly TRBD1 on 6 matching bases. Germline-derived CDR1 and CDR2 are DFQATT and SNEGSKA (reference sequence). CDR3 size: 15 residues. Trimming stripped 1 base from V and 12 bases from J, with 24 bases between. DNA of the CDR3: TGCAGTGCTAGAGGCCACCTACAGGGATACGATGGAACTTTCTTT. Its protein product is CSARGHLQGYDGTFF.

This clonotype was seen repeatedly, ten times or more. The chain combines TRBV2 with TRBJ1-2, with D possibly matching TRBD1 (6 bases). The V gene's germline CDR1 is SNHLY and CDR2 FYNNEI. V lost 8 bases to trimming and J lost 4 bases, with 14 bases between them. The CDR3 loop spans 13 amino acids. CDR3 DNA: TGTGCCAGCGCTTCACAGGGTCCCTATGGCTACACCTTC. This codes for CASASQGPYGYTF.

This clonotype was seen ten or more times. This chain uses TRBV20-1 with TRBJ1-4, with TRBD1 as a possible D gene (5 bases). This CDR3 is 14 amino acids long. Trimming cost V 6 bases and J 8 bases, with 19 bases left between them. Germline CDR1 is DFQATT and CDR2 is SNEGSKA (reference sequence). This CDR3 reads CSATHGAAREKLFF. The CDR3 coding sequence is TGCAGTGCCACCCACGGGGCAGCGAGGGAAAAACTGTTTTTT.

The chain links TRBV10-2 to TRBJ1-1; D not resolved. The CDR3 consists of 15 residues. V was cut by 0 bases and J by 0 bases, with 8 bases left in between. Per germline, CDR1 WSHSY and CDR2 SAAADI. CDR3 sequence (DNA): TGCGCCAGCAGTGAGTCAGGCAGCTTGAACACTGAAGCTTTCTTT. This translates into CASSESGSLNTEAFF.

The chain recombines TRBV10-2 with TRBJ1-5; 7 bases are a match to TRBD1. In germline, CDR1 is WSHSY, CDR2 SAAADI. The CDR3 length is 15 residues. Losses at the gene ends were 6 bases for V and 2 bases for J; bases not matched to a gene: 7. The CDR3 DNA follows: TGCGCCAGCAGCTTACAGGGGTTTGGCAATCAGCCCCAGCATTTT. It codes for CASSLQGFGNQPQHF.

At least ten counts were recorded for this clonotype. The J gene is TRBJ2-3, the V gene TRBV27, with D perhaps matching TRBD1 (6 bases). V was pared by 6 bases and J by 2 bases, with 18 bases between. CDR1 and CDR2 (germline): MNHEY, SMNVEV (reference sequence). CDR3 size: 16 residues. Written as DNA, the CDR3 is TGTGCCAGCAGAGCTGGGAGACAGGCCTACACAGATACGCAGTATTTT. The encoded protein is CASRAGRQAYTDTQYF.

V gene TRBV2 combines with J gene TRBJ2-3, with 10 bases fitting TRBD2. The V gene end was trimmed by 0 bases and the J gene end by 5 bases; junction bases not matched to a gene: 5. The length of the CDR3 is 16 residues. Per germline, CDR1 SNHLY and CDR2 FYNNEI. The DNA for the CDR3 is TGTGCCAGCAGTGAAGCGAGGAGCGGGAGGGGAGATACGCAGTATTTT. Encoded protein: CASSEARSGRGDTQYF. Full variable domain (remainder filled in from reference TRBV2 and TRBJ2-3): EPEVTQTPSHQVTQMGQEVILRCVPISNHLYFYWYRQILGQKVEFLVSFYNNEISEKSEIFDDQFSVERPDGSNFTLKIRSTKLEDSAMYFCASSEARSGRGDTQYFGPGTRLTVL.

A note on this clonotype: This may be a read error, as it is one base from a much larger clone. This sequence joins TRBV6-1 and TRBJ2-3; 8 positions match TRBD2. The CDR3 contains 14 residues. The germline CDR1 and CDR2 sequences are MNHNS and SASEGT. Here the CDR3 DNA reads TGTGCCAGCAGCACTAGCGGCTCCACAGATATGCAGTATTTT. Translation: CASSTSGSTDMQYF.

In its sample, this clonotype was seen once. V and J are TRBV7-3 and TRBJ2-1; D could derive from TRBD1 or TRBD2 (7 bases each). Per germline, CDR1 SGHTA and CDR2 FQGTGA. Trimming cost V 5 bases and J 4 bases, with 15 bases left between them. CDR3 length: 15 amino acids. Written as DNA, the CDR3 is TGTGCCAGCAGCCCACGACAGGGAGGGTACAATGAGCAGTTCTTC. Translating it yields CASSPRQGGYNEQFF.

This clonotype has at least ten counts. CDR3 in DNA: TGTGCCAGCAGTTTATCGGGACTAGCGGGAGATACGCAGTATTTT. Its protein product is CASSLSGLAGDTQYF. This chain uses TRBV28 with TRBJ2-3, with 12 bases matching TRBD2. The trim removed 1 base at V and 5 bases at J, leaving 1 base unmatched. Per the germline V gene, CDR1 is MDHEN and CDR2 is SYDVKM. This CDR3 has 15 residues.